A selection of T cell receptor beta chains follows, all from one sample in a study of cytomegalovirus exposure and HLA in healthy donors. Here immunoSEQ multiplex PCR was the method, and the copy in TCRdb shows in-frame clones only, minus some. The sample has about 140,000 clones, more than 60% seen once; the top ten hold roughly a tenth. Sequenced: PBMCs. The origin of the receptors is a man aged 25 to 40 in good health and CMV-seropositive. The CDR3 runs from the conserved cysteine through the conserved F or W. D genes are given only for firm matches. Some rows mark clone size as missing; the rest say once, few, many or name a class of expanded clone.

CDR3 DNA	CDR3 protein	D gene	J gene	clone size	V gene
TGTGCCAGCAGCCCACTACGCTTAGCAGATACGCAGTATTTT	CASSPLRLADTQYF	.	TRBJ2-3	.	TRBV6-1
TGTGCCAGCAGCCCTATGACCGGGTTTGTCTCGACCTTC	CASSPMTGFVSTF	.	TRBJ1-2	.	TRBV7-6
TGTGCCAGCAGCTTAGGGACAGAAATTCTCAATCAGTCCCAGCATTTT	CASSLGTEILNQSQHF	.	TRBJ1-5	.	TRBV11-2
TGTGCCAGCAGTCGCCAAGAGACCCAGTACTTC	CASSRQETQYF	.	TRBJ2-5	.	TRBV6-5
TGTGCCACCAGCAGGGGGGACACCGGAGGTGGCTACACCTTC	CATSRGDTGGGYTF	.	TRBJ1-2	.	TRBV15
TGTGCCAGCAGCTTAACTAGGGCTGTAAGCAATCAGCCCCAGCATTTT	CASSLTRAVSNQPQHF	.	TRBJ1-5	.	TRBV7-2
TGTGCCAGCAGCCCCGGGACTAGCGGGAGTGGTGAGGAGACCCAGTACTTC	CASSPGTSGSGEETQYF	TRBD2	TRBJ2-5	.	TRBV7-9
TGTGCCAGCAGCCCAATCAGACAGGGGGATTTAGGAACTAATGAAAAACTGTTTTTT	CASSPIRQGDLGTNEKLFF	TRBD1	TRBJ1-4	.	TRBV27
TGCGCCAGCAGCTTGACCGGGACAGCAACTAATGAAAAACTGTTTTTT	CASSLTGTATNEKLFF	TRBD1	TRBJ1-4	.	TRBV5-1
TGTGCCAGTAGTACGACTAGCGGGATGTCCTACGAGCAGTACTTC	CASSTTSGMSYEQYF	TRBD2	TRBJ2-7	.	TRBV19
TGTTCCAGCAGCCAAGCCGGGACTATCTACAATGAAGGGCAGTTCTTC	CSSSQAGTIYNEGQFF	TRBD2	TRBJ2-1	.	TRBV7-9
TGTGCCAGCAGCTTGGGACCAGCGGGTTACAATGAGCAGTTCTTC	CASSLGPAGYNEQFF	.	TRBJ2-1	few	TRBV5-6
TGTGCCAGCAGTGAATGGACAGCCAACACTGAAGCTTTCTTT	CASSEWTANTEAFF	.	TRBJ1-1	.	TRBV6-1
TGTGCCAGCAGGACTACCCCCGGAGGATTCGATACGCAGTATTTT	CASRTTPGGFDTQYF	.	TRBJ2-3	.	TRBV2
TGTGCCAGCAGCGTGACAGGGGGGTTTGGAAAACTGTTTTTT	CASSVTGGFGKLFF	TRBD1	TRBJ1-4	many	TRBV7-3
TGTGCCAGCAGCTTACTCCCCCCGAACATAGGACAGGGGTCAAGGGAGACCCAGTACTTC	CASSLLPPNIGQGSRETQYF	TRBD1	TRBJ2-5	.	TRBV5-4
TGCGCCAGCAGTCCTGGGGGGGATCAGCCCCAGCATTTT	CASSPGGDQPQHF	.	TRBJ1-5	few	TRBV10-1
TGTGCCAGCTGGCGGTTGGTCGGGACCCAGTACTTC	CASWRLVGTQYF	.	TRBJ2-5	.	TRBV2
TGCGCCAGCAGCTTGGAAGGGAGCTCTGGGGCCAACGTCCTGACTTTC	CASSLEGSSGANVLTF	.	TRBJ2-6	.	TRBV5-1
TGTGCCAGCTCACCAAGAGGACTAGGGATTAATGAGCAGTTCTTC	CASSPRGLGINEQFF	TRBD2	TRBJ2-1	.	TRBV18
TGTGCCAGCAGCTTGTCGGGTAGGGAGGATGGCTACACCTTC	CASSLSGREDGYTF	.	TRBJ1-2	once	TRBV5-5
TGTGCCAGCAGCTCGGACAGGAACGACAATCAGCCCCAGCATTTT	CASSSDRNDNQPQHF	TRBD1	TRBJ1-5	.	TRBV7-8
TGTGCCAGCAGTTACGGCGGGAGTCCAAACTACGAGCAGTACTTC	CASSYGGSPNYEQYF	TRBD2	TRBJ2-7	.	TRBV6-6
TGTGCCAGCAGCCCCCGGACTAGCGACGAGCAGTACTTC	CASSPRTSDEQYF	TRBD2	TRBJ2-7	.	TRBV7-2
TGTGCCAGCAGTTTTCACCAGGGGCCCCCCCCCTACGAGCAGTACTTC	CASSFHQGPPPYEQYF	.	TRBJ2-7	.	TRBV28
TGTGCCAGCAGCTTGATGTTAGCGGGGGCTGGGGTTGAGACCCAGTACTTC	CASSLMLAGAGVETQYF	TRBD2	TRBJ2-5	.	TRBV7-2
TGTGCCAGTAGTTACCGGGACTACCGAACCTACGAGCAGTACTTC	CASSYRDYRTYEQYF	TRBD2	TRBJ2-7	.	TRBV19
TGTGCCAGCAGCTCCCAGGGAAGCGCCTACGAGCAGTACTTC	CASSSQGSAYEQYF	.	TRBJ2-7	few	TRBV7-6
TGTGCCAGCAGTGGCCCGAGAGGGTTTGGTACTGAAGCTTTCTTT	CASSGPRGFGTEAFF	.	TRBJ1-1	once	TRBV6-6
TGTGCCAGTAGTATAAGTCGTCAGGTCACCCGGGGCTATGGCTACACCTTC	CASSISRQVTRGYGYTF	.	TRBJ1-2	.	TRBV19
TGTGCCAGCAGCGAGGCGGGGCAGGAGACCCAGTACTTC	CASSEAGQETQYF	.	TRBJ2-5	.	TRBV9
TGTGCCAGCACCCGGCCTAGCTCCTACGAGCAGTACTTC	CASTRPSSYEQYF	.	TRBJ2-7	.	TRBV2
TGTGCCAGCAGCTTAAGAGGGGGTCCCGAGCAGTACTTC	CASSLRGGPEQYF	.	TRBJ2-7	.	TRBV7-8
TGTGCCAGCTCGTCCGGGACAGGCACCCATCAGCCCCAGCATTTT	CASSSGTGTHQPQHF	TRBD1	TRBJ1-5	.	TRBV18
TGTGCCAGCTCTTCAGGGGTATCCTACGAGCAGTACTTC	CASSSGVSYEQYF	.	TRBJ2-7	.	TRBV6-6
TGTGCCAGCAGCGACACAGGTGGCAATCAGCCCCAGCATTTT	CASSDTGGNQPQHF	.	TRBJ1-5	.	TRBV2
TGTGCCAGCAGTTACTCCGTGGGAGAAACCTACGAGCAGTACTTC	CASSYSVGETYEQYF	.	TRBJ2-7	.	TRBV6-5
TGTGCCAGCAGCGGTCAGCGGGAGGGGCGAGAAAATGAGCAGTTCTTC	CASSGQREGRENEQFF	TRBD2	TRBJ2-1	.	TRBV9
TGTGCCTGGAGTGTGGGTCTCACCACGGGGAGTAGCTACACCTTC	CAWSVGLTTGSSYTF	.	TRBJ1-2	.	TRBV30
TGCGCCAGCAGCTTGGGGGGGACAGGGGCCCCATATGGCTACACCTTC	CASSLGGTGAPYGYTF	TRBD1	TRBJ1-2	.	TRBV5-1
TGTGCCAGCAGTGAATATCCTAAGGAGAGCACAGATACGCAGTATTTT	CASSEYPKESTDTQYF	.	TRBJ2-3	.	TRBV6-1
TGCGCCAGCAGCCGGGAACGGGGACAAGAGGGCTACACCTTC	CASSRERGQEGYTF	.	TRBJ1-2	once	TRBV4-1
TGTGCCAGCAGCTTCGGGGTCTCTGGAAACACCATATATTTT	CASSFGVSGNTIYF	.	TRBJ1-3	.	TRBV5-6
TGTGCCAGCAGTTCCCCCGGCACTGAAGCTTTCTTT	CASSSPGTEAFF	.	TRBJ1-1	.	TRBV6-5
TGTGCCAGCAGCTTGGGGAGAGGGAACACTGAAGCTTTCTTT	CASSLGRGNTEAFF	.	TRBJ1-1	.	TRBV5-6
TGTTCCAGCAGCCCCCCTCGGAGCGGGATGGAGACCCAGTACTTC	CSSSPPRSGMETQYF	TRBD2	TRBJ2-5	.	TRBV7-9
TGTGCCACGAGGGCCATTTTGGGGAGGGACACCGGGGAGCTGTTTTTT	CATRAILGRDTGELFF	TRBD2	TRBJ2-2	.	TRBV19
TGTGCCAGCAGCTCGGGACAGGACCTCGACGAGCAGTACTTC	CASSSGQDLDEQYF	TRBD1	TRBJ2-7	.	TRBV5-8
TGCGCCAGCAGTCCGGGACAGGGGGCTTTTGGCTATGGCTACACCTTC	CASSPGQGAFGYGYTF	TRBD1	TRBJ1-2	.	TRBV10-1
TGTGCCAGTAGGGTACCCGTTTCCCAGGGTGAAAAACTGTTTTTT	CASRVPVSQGEKLFF	.	TRBJ1-4	.	TRBV19
TGTGCCAGCAGCTTTAGCGGCTGGGGGAATGAGCAGTTCTTC	CASSFSGWGNEQFF	.	TRBJ2-1	once	TRBV7-3
TGTGCCAGCAGCACCGACAGGGGTCCTTTCTTT	CASSTDRGPFF	TRBD1	TRBJ1-1	.	TRBV7-9
TGTGCCAGCAGGGCAGGGGTTGGCGAAAAACTGTTTTTT	CASRAGVGEKLFF	.	TRBJ1-4	.	TRBV2
TGTGCCAGCAGTGTGAAGGGACAGGGAGGTGAAGCTTTCTTT	CASSVKGQGGEAFF	TRBD1	TRBJ1-1	.	TRBV6-4
TGTGCCAGCAGCTTATCCCAGTCGGAGCTGTTTTTT	CASSLSQSELFF	.	TRBJ2-2	.	TRBV13
TGTGCCAGCAGTGGGCTGACAGGGCTCAGCAATCAGCCCCAGCATTTT	CASSGLTGLSNQPQHF	TRBD1	TRBJ1-5	.	TRBV6-1
TGTGCCAGCAGTGATAGGCTAGCGGGAGTGGAGACCCAGTACTTC	CASSDRLAGVETQYF	TRBD2	TRBJ2-5	.	TRBV2
TGTGCCAGCAGTGCGGCCAGACTCGAGCAGTACTTC	CASSAARLEQYF	.	TRBJ2-7	.	TRBV2
TGTGGGAGGGGAGACGAGCAGTACTTC	CGRGDEQYF	.	TRBJ2-7	.	TRBV7-9